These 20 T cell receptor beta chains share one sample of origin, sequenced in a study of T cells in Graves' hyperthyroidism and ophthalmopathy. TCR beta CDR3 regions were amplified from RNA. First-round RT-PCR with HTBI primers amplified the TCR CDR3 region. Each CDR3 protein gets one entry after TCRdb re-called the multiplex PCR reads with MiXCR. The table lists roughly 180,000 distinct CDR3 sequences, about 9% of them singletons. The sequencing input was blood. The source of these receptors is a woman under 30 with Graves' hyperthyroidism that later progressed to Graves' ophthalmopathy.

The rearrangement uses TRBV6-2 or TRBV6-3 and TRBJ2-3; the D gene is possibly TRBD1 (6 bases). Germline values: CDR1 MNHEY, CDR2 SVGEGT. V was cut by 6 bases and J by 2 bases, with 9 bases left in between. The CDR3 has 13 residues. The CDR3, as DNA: TGTGCCAGCAGGAGGGGGACCACAGATACGCAGTATTTT. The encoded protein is CASRRGTTDTQYF.

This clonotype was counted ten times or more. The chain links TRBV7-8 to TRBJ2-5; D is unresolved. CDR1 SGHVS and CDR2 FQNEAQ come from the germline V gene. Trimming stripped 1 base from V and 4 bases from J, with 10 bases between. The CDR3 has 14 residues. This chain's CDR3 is CASSLGPLPETQYF. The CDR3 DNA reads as TGTGCCAGCAGCTTAGGTCCCCTCCCAGAGACCCAGTACTTC.

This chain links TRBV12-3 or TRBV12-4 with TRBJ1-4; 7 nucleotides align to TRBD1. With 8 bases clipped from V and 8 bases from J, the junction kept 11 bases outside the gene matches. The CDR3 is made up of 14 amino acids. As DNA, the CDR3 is TGTGCCAGCTCCACCGGGACAGTCAGGGAAAAACTGTTTTTT. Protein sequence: CASSTGTVREKLFF.

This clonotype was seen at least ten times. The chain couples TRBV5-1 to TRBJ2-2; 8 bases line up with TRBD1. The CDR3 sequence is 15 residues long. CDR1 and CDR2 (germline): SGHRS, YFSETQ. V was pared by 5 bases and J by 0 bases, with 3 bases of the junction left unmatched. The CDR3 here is CASSLRGPNTGELFF. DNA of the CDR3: TGCGCCAGCAGTCTCAGGGGGCCGAACACCGGGGAGCTGTTTTTT.

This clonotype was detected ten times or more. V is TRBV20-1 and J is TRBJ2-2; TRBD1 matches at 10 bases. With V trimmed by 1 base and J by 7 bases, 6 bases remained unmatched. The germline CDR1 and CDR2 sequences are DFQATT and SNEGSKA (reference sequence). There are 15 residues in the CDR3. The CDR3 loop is CSARGGQGSSGELFF. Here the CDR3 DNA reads TGCAGTGCTAGAGGGGGACAGGGGAGTAGCGGGGAGCTGTTTTTT.

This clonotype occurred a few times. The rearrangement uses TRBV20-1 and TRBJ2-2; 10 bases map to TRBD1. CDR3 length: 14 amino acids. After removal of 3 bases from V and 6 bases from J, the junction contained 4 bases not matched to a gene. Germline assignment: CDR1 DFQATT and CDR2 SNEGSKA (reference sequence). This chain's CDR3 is CSARSGTGAGELFF. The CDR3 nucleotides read TGCAGTGCTAGGTCCGGGACAGGGGCCGGGGAGCTGTTTTTT.

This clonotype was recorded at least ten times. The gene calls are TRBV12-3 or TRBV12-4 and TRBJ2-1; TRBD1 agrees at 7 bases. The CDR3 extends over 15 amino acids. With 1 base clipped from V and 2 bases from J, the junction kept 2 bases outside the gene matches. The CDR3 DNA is TGTGCCAGCAGTTTAGTAGGGGGCACCTACAATGAGCAGTTCTTC. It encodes CASSLVGGTYNEQFF.

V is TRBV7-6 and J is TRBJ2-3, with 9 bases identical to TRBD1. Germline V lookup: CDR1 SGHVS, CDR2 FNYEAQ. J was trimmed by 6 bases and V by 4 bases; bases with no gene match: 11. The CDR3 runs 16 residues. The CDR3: CASSSKQGADRDTQYF. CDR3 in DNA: TGTGCCAGCAGCTCAAAACAGGGGGCGGACCGGGATACGCAGTATTTT.

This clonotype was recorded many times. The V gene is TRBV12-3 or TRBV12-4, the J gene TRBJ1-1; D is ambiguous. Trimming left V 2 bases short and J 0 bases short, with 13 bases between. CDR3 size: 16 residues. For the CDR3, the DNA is TGTGCCAGCAGTTTATTGGTAGGGCTCATGAACACTGAAGCTTTCTTT. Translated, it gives CASSLLVGLMNTEAFF.

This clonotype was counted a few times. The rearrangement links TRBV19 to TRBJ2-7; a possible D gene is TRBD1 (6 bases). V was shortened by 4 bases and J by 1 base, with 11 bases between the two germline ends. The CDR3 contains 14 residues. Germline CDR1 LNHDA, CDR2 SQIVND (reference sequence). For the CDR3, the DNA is TGTGCCAGTAGTACTCCCGGACAGTCCTACGAGCAGTACTTC. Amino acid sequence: CASSTPGQSYEQYF.

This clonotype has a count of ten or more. The CDR3 DNA reads TGTGCCAGCAGCACCGGGACGGAGGCCTACAATGAGCAGTTCTTC. Amino acids: CASSTGTEAYNEQFF. The gene calls are TRBV6-1 and TRBJ2-1; either TRBD1 or TRBD2 may supply D (5 bases each). CDR3 size: 15 residues. Germline V gives CDR1 MNHNS, CDR2 SASEGT. V was trimmed by 6 bases and J by 2 bases, leaving 14 bases between them.

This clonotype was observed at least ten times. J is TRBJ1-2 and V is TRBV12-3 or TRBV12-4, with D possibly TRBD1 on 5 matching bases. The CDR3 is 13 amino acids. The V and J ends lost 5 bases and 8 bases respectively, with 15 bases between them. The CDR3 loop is CASSPALGRGYTF. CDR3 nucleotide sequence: TGTGCCAGCAGTCCCGCTTTGGGACGCGGCTACACCTTC.

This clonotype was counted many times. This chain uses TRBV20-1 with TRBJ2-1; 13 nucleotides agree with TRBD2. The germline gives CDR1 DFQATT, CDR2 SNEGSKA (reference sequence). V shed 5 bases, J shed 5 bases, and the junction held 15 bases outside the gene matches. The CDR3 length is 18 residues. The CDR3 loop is CSAFLWTSGSTDDNEQFF. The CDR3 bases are TGCAGTGCTTTCCTTTGGACTAGCGGGAGCACGGACGACAATGAGCAGTTCTTC.

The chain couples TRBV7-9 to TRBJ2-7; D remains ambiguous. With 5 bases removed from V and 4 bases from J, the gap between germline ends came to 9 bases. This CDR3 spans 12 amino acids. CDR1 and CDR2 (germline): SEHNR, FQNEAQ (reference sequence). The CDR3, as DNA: TGTGCCAGCAGCACCCTCTTATACGAGCAGTACTTC. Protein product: CASSTLLYEQYF. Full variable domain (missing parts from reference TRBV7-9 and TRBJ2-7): DTGVSQNPRHKITKRGQNVTFRCDPISEHNRLYWYRQTLGQGPEFLTYFQNEAQLEKSRLLSDRFSAERPKGSFSTLEIQRTEQGDSAMYLCASSTLLYEQYFGPGTRLTVT.

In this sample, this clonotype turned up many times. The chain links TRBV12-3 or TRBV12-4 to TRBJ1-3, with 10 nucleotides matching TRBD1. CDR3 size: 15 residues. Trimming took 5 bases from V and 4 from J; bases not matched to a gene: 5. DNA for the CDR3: TGTGCCAGCAGTCCTCGGACAGGGGGAGGAAACACCATATATTTT. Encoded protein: CASSPRTGGGNTIYF.

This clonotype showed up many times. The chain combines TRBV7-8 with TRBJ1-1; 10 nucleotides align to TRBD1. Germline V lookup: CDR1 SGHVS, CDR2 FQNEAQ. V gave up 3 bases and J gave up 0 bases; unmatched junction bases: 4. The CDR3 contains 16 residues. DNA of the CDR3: TGTGCCAGCAGCTTCCGGGACAGGGGCCTGAACACTGAAGCTTTCTTT. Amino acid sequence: CASSFRDRGLNTEAFF.

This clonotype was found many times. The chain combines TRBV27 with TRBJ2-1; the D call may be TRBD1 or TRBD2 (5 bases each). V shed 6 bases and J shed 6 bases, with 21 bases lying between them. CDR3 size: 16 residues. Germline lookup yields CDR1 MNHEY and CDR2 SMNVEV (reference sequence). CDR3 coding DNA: TGTGCCAGCAGCAGGGCCCCGGGACCCAGACTCAATGAGCAGTTCTTC. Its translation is CASSRAPGPRLNEQFF.

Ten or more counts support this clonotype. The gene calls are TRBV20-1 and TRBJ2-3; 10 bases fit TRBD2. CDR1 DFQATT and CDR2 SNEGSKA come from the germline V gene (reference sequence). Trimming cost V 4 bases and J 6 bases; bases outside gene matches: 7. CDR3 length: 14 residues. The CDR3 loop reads CSATGLAGVDTQYF. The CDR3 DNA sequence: TGCAGTGCTACCGGTCTAGCGGGAGTGGATACGCAGTATTTT.

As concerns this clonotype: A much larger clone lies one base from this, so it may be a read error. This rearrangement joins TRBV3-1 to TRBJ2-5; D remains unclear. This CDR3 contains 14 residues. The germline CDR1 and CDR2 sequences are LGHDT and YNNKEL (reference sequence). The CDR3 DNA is TGTGCCAGCAGCCAAGAGGCACTACAAGAGGCCCAGTACTTC. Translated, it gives CASSQEALQEAQYF.

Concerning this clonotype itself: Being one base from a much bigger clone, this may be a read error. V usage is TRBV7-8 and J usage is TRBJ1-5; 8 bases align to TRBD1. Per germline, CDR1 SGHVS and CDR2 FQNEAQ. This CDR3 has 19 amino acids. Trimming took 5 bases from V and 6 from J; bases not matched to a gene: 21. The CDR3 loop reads CASSQTIKLTGDWGQPQHF. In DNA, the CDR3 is TGTGCCAGCAGCCAAACAATTAAACTGACAGGGGACTGGGGTCAGCCCCAGCATTTT.